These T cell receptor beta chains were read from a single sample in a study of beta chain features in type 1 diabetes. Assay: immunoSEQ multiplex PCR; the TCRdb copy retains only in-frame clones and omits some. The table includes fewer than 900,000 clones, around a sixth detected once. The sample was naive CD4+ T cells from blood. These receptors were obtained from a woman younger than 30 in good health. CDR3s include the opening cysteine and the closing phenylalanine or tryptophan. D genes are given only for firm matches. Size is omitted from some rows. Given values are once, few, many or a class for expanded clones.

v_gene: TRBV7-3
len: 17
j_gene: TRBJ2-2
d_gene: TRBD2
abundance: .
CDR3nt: TGTGCCAGCAGCTCGCCCGGGACTAGCGTAAACACCGGGGAGCTGTTTTTT
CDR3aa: CASSSPGTSVNTGELFF

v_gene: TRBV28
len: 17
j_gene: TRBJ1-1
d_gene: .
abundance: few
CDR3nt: TGTGCCAGCAGCCTTTTAATACAGGCTGGGGCGAACACTGAAGCTTTCTTT
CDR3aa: CASSLLIQAGANTEAFF

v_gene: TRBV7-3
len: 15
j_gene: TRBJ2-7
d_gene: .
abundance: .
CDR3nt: TGTGCCAGCAGGTCCGCCGGGACATCTTCTTACGAGCAGTACTTC
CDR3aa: CASRSAGTSSYEQYF

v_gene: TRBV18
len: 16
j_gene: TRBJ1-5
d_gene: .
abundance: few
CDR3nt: TGTGCCAGCTCAACTAATAGCGACAGGCGACATCAGCCCCAGCATTTT
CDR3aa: CASSTNSDRRHQPQHF

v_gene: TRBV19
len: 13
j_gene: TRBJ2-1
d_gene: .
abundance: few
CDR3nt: TGTGCCAGTAGTATAATTGGAGCGGGTCGGGAGTTCTTC
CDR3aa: CASSIIGAGREFF

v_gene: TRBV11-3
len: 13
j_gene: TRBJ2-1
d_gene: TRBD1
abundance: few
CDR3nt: TGTGCCAGCTCCATGGACAGGGACGGTGAGCAGTTCTTC
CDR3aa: CASSMDRDGEQFF

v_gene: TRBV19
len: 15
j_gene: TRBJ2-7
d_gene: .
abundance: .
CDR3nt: TGTGCCAGTAGTATTCAAGGAGGGAGTCTCTACGAGCAGTACTTC
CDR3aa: CASSIQGGSLYEQYF

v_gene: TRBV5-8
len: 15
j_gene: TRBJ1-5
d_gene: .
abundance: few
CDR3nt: TGTGCCAGCAGCTTCAGCGTTTCTAGCAATCAGCCCCAGCATTTT
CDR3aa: CASSFSVSSNQPQHF

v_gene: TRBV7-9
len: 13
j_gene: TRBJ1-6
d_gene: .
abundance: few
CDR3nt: TGTGCCAGCAGCCCGGGATGGAATTCACCCCTCCACTTT
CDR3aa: CASSPGWNSPLHF

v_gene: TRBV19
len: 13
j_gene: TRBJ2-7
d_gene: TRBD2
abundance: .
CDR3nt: TGTGCCAGTGGCCTAGCGGGAGTGGACGAGCAGTACTTC
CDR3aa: CASGLAGVDEQYF

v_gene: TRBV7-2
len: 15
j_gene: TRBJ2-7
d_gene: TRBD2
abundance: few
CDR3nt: TGTGCCAGCAGCTTATCTAGCGGGAGCTCCTACGAGCAGTACTTC
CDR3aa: CASSLSSGSSYEQYF

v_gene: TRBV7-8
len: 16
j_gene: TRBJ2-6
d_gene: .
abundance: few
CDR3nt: TGTGCCAGCAGCTTAGTTGGCGTCTCTGGGGCCAACGTCCTGACTTTC
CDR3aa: CASSLVGVSGANVLTF

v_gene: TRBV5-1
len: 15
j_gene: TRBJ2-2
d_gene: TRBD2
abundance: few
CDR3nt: TGCGCCAGCAGTATAGGACTAGCGGGAAGCGGGGAGCTGTTTTTT
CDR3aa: CASSIGLAGSGELFF

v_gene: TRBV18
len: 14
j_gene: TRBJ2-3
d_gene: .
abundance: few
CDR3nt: TGTGCCAGCTCACCAACGGGAGTTGGAGATACGCAGTATTTT
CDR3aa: CASSPTGVGDTQYF

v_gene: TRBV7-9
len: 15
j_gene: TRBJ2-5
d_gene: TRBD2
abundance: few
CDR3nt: TGTGCCAGCAGCTTAGCTAGCGGGTTCGGAGAGACCCAGTACTTC
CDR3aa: CASSLASGFGETQYF

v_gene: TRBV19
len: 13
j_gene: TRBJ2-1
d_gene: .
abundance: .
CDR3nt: TGTGCCAGTAGTCCCTGGACTGGCAATGAGCAGTTCTTC
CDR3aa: CASSPWTGNEQFF

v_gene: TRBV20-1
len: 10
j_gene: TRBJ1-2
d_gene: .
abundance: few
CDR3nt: TGCAGTGCTAGGGGAGAGGGCTACACCTTC
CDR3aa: CSARGEGYTF

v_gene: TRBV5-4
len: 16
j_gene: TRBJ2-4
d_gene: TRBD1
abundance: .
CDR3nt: TGTGCCAGCAGCTTGGGCCCCCCGGGACAGGGTCGGTCGAAGTACTTC
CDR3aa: CASSLGPPGQGRSKYF

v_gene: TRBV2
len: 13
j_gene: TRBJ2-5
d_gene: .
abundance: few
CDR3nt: TGTGCCAGCAGGCCCGTATCAGGGGAGACCCAGTACTTC
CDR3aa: CASRPVSGETQYF

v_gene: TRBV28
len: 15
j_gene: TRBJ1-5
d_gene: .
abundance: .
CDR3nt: TGTGCCAGCAGTTTGTTGGCGGGGAGCAATCAGCCCCAGCATTTT
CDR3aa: CASSLLAGSNQPQHF

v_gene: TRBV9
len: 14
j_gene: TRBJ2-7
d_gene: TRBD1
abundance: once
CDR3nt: TGTGCCAGCAGCGTGACAGGGGAGGAGGACGAGCAGTACTTC
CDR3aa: CASSVTGEEDEQYF

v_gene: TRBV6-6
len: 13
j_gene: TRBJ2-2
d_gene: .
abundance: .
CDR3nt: TGTGCCAGCAGCCTACAGAGCACCGGGGAGCTGTTTTTT
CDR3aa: CASSLQSTGELFF

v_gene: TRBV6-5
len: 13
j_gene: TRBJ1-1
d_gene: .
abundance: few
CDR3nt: TGTGCCACCTATAGGGGGACGAACACTGAAGCTTTCTTT
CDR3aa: CATYRGTNTEAFF

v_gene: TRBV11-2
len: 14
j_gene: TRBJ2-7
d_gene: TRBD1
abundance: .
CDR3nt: TGTGCCAGCAGCTTAGGGACAGGGGGCTACGAGCAGTACTTC
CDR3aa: CASSLGTGGYEQYF

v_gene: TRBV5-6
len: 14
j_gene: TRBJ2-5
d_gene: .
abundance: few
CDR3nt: TGTGCCAGCAGCTTTATCGATGTGCGAGAGACCCAGTACTTC
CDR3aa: CASSFIDVRETQYF

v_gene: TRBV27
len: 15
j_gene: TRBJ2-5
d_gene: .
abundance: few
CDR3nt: TGTGCCAGCAGTTATTTTCCCGGCGAGAGGGGGACCCAGTACTTC
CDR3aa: CASSYFPGERGTQYF

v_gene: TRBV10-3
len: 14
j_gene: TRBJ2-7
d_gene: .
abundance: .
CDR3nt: TGTGCCATCAGTGAAGGGAACGGCATGTTCGCGCAGTACTTC
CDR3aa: CAISEGNGMFAQYF

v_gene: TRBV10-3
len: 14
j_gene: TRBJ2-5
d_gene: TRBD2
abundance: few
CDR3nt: TGTGCCATCTCCCTAGCGGGCGGCCAAGAGACCCAGTACTTC
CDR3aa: CAISLAGGQETQYF

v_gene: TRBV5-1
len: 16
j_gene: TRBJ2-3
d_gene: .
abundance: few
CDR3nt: TGCGCCAGCAGCTTTGGAGAGGCTAGCGTCACAGATACGCAGTATTTT
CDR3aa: CASSFGEASVTDTQYF

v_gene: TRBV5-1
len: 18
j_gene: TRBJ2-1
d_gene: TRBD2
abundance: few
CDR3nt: TGCGCCAGCAGCTTGGGTTGGCTAGCGGTTAGCTCCTACAATGAGCAGTTCTTC
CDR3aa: CASSLGWLAVSSYNEQFF

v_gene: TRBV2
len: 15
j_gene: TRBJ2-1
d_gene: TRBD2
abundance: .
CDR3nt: TGTGCCAGCAGTTCGATCGCTAGCGGGAGGGGTGAGCAGTTCTTC
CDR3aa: CASSSIASGRGEQFF

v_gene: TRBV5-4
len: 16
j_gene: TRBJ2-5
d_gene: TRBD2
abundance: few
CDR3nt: TGTGCCAGCAGCTTGGCCCGCGGGAGAGGCAGGGAGACCCAGTACTTC
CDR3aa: CASSLARGRGRETQYF

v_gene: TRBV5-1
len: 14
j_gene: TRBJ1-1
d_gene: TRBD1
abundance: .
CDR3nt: TGCGCCAGCACCCCCGACAGGGGGAACACTGAAGCTTTCTTT
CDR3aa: CASTPDRGNTEAFF

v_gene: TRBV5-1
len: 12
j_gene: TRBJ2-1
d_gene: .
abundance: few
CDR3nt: TGCGCCAGCAGCTTGGGGGGCTATGAGCAGTTCTTC
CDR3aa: CASSLGGYEQFF

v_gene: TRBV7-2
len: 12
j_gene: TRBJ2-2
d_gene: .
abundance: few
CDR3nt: TGTGCCAGCAGCAAGGGAAGTGGGGAGCTGTTTTTT
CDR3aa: CASSKGSGELFF

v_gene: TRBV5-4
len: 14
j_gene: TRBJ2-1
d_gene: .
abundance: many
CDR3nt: TGTGCCAGCAGCTTCGGCGGGACGGCAGATGAGCAGTTCTTC
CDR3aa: CASSFGGTADEQFF

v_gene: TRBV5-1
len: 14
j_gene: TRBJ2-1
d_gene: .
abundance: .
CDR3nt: TGCGCCAGCTCACCCGGGACTTCCTACAATGAGCAGTTCTTC
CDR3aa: CASSPGTSYNEQFF

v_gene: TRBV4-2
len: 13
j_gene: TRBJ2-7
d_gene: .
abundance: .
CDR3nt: TGTGCCAGCAGCCAAGATCAGGGTTACGAGCAGTACTTC
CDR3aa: CASSQDQGYEQYF

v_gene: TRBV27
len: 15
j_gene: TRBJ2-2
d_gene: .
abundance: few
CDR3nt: TGTGCCAGCAGTAGAAGCTTACACCCCACCGGGGAGCTGTTTTTT
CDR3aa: CASSRSLHPTGELFF

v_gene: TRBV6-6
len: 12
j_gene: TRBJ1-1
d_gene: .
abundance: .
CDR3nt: TGTGCCAGCAGTTTAAAGAACACTGAAGCTTTCTTT
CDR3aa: CASSLKNTEAFF

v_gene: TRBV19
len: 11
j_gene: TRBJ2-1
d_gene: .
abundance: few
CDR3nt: TGTGCCAGTAGCGGGCACAATGAGCAGTTCTTC
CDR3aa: CASSGHNEQFF

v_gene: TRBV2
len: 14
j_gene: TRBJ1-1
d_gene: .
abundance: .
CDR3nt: TGTGCCAGCAGAAAAGGACGGCTAAACACTGAAGCTTTCTTT
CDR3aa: CASRKGRLNTEAFF

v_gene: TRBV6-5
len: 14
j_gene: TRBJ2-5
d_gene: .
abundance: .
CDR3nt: TGTGCCAGCAGTTACTCGTTCAGACAAGAGACCCAGTACTTC
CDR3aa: CASSYSFRQETQYF

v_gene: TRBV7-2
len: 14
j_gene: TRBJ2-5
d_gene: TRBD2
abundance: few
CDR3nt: TGTGCCAGCAGCTATAGCGGGAGTCGTGAGACCCAGTACTTC
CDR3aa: CASSYSGSRETQYF

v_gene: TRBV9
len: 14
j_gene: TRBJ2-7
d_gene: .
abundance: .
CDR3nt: TGTGCCAGCAGCGTTGATCTAGGATCCTACGAGCAGTACTTC
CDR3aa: CASSVDLGSYEQYF

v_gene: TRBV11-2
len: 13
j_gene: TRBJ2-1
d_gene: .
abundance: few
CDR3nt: TGTGCCAGCAGCTTAGATAGGTACAATGAGCAGTTCTTC
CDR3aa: CASSLDRYNEQFF

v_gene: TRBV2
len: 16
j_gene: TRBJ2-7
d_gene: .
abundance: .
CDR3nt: TGTGCCAGCAGTGAGGGCAGAGCTCTCCAGTCGTACGAGCAGTACTTC
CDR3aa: CASSEGRALQSYEQYF

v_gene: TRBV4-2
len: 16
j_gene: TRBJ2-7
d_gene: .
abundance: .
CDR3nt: TGTGCCAGCAGCCAAGATGTTAGCGGACCCAGGGGCGAGCAGTACTTC
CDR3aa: CASSQDVSGPRGEQYF

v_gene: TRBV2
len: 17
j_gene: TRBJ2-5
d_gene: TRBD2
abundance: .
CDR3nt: TGTGCCAGCAGCGGCGGACTAGTCAGCCCCAGGACCGAGACCCAGTACTTC
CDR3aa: CASSGGLVSPRTETQYF

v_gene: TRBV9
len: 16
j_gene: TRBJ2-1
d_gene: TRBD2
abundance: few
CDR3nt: TGTGCCAGCAGCGTTAGACTAGCGGGAGACTACAATGAGCAGTTCTTC
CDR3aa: CASSVRLAGDYNEQFF

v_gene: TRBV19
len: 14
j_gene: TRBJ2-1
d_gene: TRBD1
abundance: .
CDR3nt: TGTGCCAGTAGGGGACAGGGAATTTACAATGAGCAGTTCTTC
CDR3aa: CASRGQGIYNEQFF

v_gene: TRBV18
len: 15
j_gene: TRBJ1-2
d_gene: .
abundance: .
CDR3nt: TGTGCCAGCTCACGAGGCGGAGTCTTTAGGGGCGGCTACACCTTC
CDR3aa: CASSRGGVFRGGYTF

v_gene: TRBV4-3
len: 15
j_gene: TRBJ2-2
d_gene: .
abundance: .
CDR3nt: TGCGCCAGCAGCCAAGAACCACAGGGCACCGGGGAGCTGTTTTTT
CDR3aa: CASSQEPQGTGELFF

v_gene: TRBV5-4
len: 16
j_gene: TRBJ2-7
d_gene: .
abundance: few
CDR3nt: TGTGCCAGCAGCTTGGGGGTGGGTGTTTCCTCCTACGAGCAGTACTTC
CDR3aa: CASSLGVGVSSYEQYF

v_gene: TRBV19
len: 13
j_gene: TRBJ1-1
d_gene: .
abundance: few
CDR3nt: TGTGCCAGTAGCACGGTTTCGAACACTGAAGCTTTCTTT
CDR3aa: CASSTVSNTEAFF

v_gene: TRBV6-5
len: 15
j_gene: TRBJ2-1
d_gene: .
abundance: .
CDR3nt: TGTGCCAGCAGTTACGCCGACCCCGCCTACAATGAGCAGTTCTTC
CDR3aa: CASSYADPAYNEQFF

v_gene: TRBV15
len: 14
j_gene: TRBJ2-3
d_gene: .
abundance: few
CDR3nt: TGTGCCACCAGCAGAGCTGATATATCAGATACGCAGTATTTT
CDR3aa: CATSRADISDTQYF

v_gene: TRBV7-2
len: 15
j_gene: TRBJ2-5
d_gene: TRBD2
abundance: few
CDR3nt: TGTGCCAGCAGCCCCCAAGCGGGGGGACCGGGGACCCAGTACTTC
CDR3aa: CASSPQAGGPGTQYF

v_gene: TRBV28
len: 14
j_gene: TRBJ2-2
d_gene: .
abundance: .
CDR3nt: TGTGCCAGCAGTCCCCGCCCGAGCACCGGGGAGCTGTTTTTT
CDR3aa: CASSPRPSTGELFF

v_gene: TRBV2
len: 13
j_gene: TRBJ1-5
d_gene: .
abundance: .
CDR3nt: TGTGCCAGCGATCCAGGGCTCAATCAGCCCCAGCATTTT
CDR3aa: CASDPGLNQPQHF